Listed here are 19 T cell receptor beta chains from one sample, sequenced in a study of regulatory T cells in long-lasting Graves disease. Time point meaning: persistent/refractory GD, antithyroid drugs over 5 years with positive TRAb. Researchers made the TCR library from RNA that was extracted from PBMCs. In building TCR beta libraries, iRepertoire HTBI primers were used together with Arm-PCR of CDR3 regions. TCRdb re-derived calls from the multiplex PCR reads in MiXCR, one entry per CDR3 protein. The top ten hold about 8.3% of the sample, which has around 510,000 distinct CDR3 sequences, less than 25% seen once. Specimen: peripheral blood mononuclear cells (PBMCs), collected when the disease was refractory, from a patient treated with antithyroid drugs. The origin of the receptors is a female donor with Graves disease.

The chain couples TRBV28 to TRBJ2-6; weak D call: TRBD2 (5 bases). The CDR3 length is 17 residues. Germline loops: CDR1 MDHEN, CDR2 SYDVKM. The V and J ends lost 4 bases and 0 bases respectively, with 13 bases between them. The CDR3 here is CASSSGRAFSGANVLTF. The CDR3 DNA sequence: TGTGCCAGCAGTTCGGGAAGGGCGTTCTCTGGGGCCAACGTCCTGACTTTC.

This clonotype has only a few counts. CDR3: CASSLPAPGELFF. In DNA form, the CDR3 reads TGCGCCAGCAGCTTGCCCGCCCCCGGGGAGCTGTTTTTT. The rearrangement links TRBV5-1 to TRBJ2-2; D not resolved. Germline V lookup: CDR1 SGHRS, CDR2 YFSETQ. This CDR3 is built from 13 residues. Trimming left V 1 base short and J 6 bases short, with 7 bases between.

Only a few counts were recorded for this clonotype. This chain joins TRBV29-1 and TRBJ2-7; D remains unclear. The CDR3 extends over 11 amino acids. Germline V gene lookup returns CDR1 SQVTM and CDR2 ANQGSEA. Trimming pared 5 bases from V and 4 bases from J, leaving 9 bases between. CDR3 in DNA: TGCAGCGTTTTCGGAGAATACGAGCAGTACTTC. It codes for CSVFGEYEQYF.

V is TRBV19 and J is TRBJ1-5, with D possibly TRBD1 on 5 matching bases. The CDR3 is made up of 14 amino acids. CDR1 LNHDA and CDR2 SQIVND come from the germline V gene (reference sequence). Trimming pared 2 bases from V and 2 bases from J, leaving 7 bases between. The CDR3 DNA follows: TGTGCCAGTAGTATAAGCAGGGGCAATCAGCCCCAGCATTTT. Translation: CASSISRGNQPQHF.

This clonotype was seen many times. The V call is TRBV27, the J call TRBJ1-2, with D possibly TRBD1 on 5 matching bases. Germline V gene lookup returns CDR1 MNHEY and CDR2 SMNVEV (reference sequence). The CDR3 has 15 amino acids. The V gene lost 4 bases and the J gene lost 0 bases, with 12 bases spanning the gap. DNA for the CDR3: TGTGCCAGCAGTTCGGACACTCACGCTAACTATGGCTACACCTTC. Protein product: CASSSDTHANYGYTF.

J is TRBJ2-2 and V is TRBV27, with TRBD1 matching 9 bases. The CDR3 consists of 17 residues. The J segment lost 6 bases and the V segment lost 7 bases, leaving 15 bases of the junction unmatched. The V gene's germline CDR1 is MNHEY and CDR2 SMNVEV (reference sequence). The chain's CDR3 is CASTACWDRVYPGELFF. As DNA, the CDR3 is TGTGCCAGCACCGCATGTTGGGACAGGGTTTATCCCGGGGAGCTGTTTTTT.

The chain has TRBV20-1 and TRBJ2-5, with TRBD2 matching over 7 bases. Germline V CDR1 and CDR2: DFQATT, SNEGSKA (reference sequence). The CDR3 is 15 residues long. Germline trimming cut 5 bases from V and 2 bases from J; bases unmatched to any gene: 11. CDR3 region: CSADERDTLQETQYF. The DNA for the CDR3 is TGCAGTGCTGACGAGCGGGATACCCTACAAGAGACCCAGTACTTC.

As concerns this clonotype: This may be a read error: a much more frequent sequence differs by one nucleotide. The chain is built from TRBV28 and TRBJ1-1; D remains ambiguous. Trimming took off 2 bases at V and 10 bases at J, with 14 bases between the two ends. Germline V gene lookup returns CDR1 MDHEN and CDR2 SYDVKM. The CDR3 has 13 amino acids. The CDR3 DNA sequence: TGTGCCAGCAGTTTAGAGTCTTGGGGTGGAGCTTTCTTT. This translates into CASSLESWGGAFF.

Many counts were recorded for this clonotype. The rearrangement joins TRBV3-1 to TRBJ2-5; weak D call: TRBD2 (6 bases). Germline CDR1 is LGHDT and CDR2 is YNNKEL (reference sequence). The V end lost 4 bases, the J end lost 6 bases, and 15 bases lay between the germline ends. The CDR3 runs to 14 residues. The CDR3 nucleotides read TGTGCCAGCAGCCTTACAGGCGGGATTAAGACCCAGTACTTC. Translated: CASSLTGGIKTQYF.

This chain uses TRBV9 with TRBJ2-1; the match to TRBD2 covers 9 bases. This CDR3 region has 15 residues. Germline V gene sequence: CDR1 SGDLS, CDR2 YYNGEE. V lost 3 bases and J lost 5; bases outside the gene matches: 6. The CDR3: CASSAPGLADNEQFF. Written as DNA, the CDR3 is TGTGCCAGCAGCGCTCCGGGACTAGCTGACAATGAGCAGTTCTTC.

A word on this clonotype: Compared with germline, one end of the junction differs, possibly owing to a read error. V usage is TRBV9 and J usage is TRBJ1-6; D gene ambiguous. CDR1 is SGDLS, CDR2 YYNGEE, per germline. The CDR3 contains 15 residues. For the CDR3, the DNA is TGTGCCAGCAGCGTAGGGGTGGACTATAATTCACCCCCCCACTTT. Its protein product is CASSVGVDYNSPPHF.

This clonotype was recorded a few times. This chain uses TRBV29-1 with TRBJ2-7; TRBD2 aligns across 10 bases. J was trimmed by 2 bases and V by 6 bases; bases with no gene match: 7. There are 14 residues in the CDR3. The V gene's germline CDR1 is SQVTM and CDR2 ANQGSEA. Here the CDR3 DNA reads TGCAGCGTGTCGATCGGGACTAGCGCCTACGAGCAGTACTTC. It encodes CSVSIGTSAYEQYF.

The genes are TRBV12-5 and TRBJ1-2; D unclear. The CDR3 spans 12 residues. Germline CDR1 reads LGHNT; CDR2 reads FRNRAP. V was clipped by 2 bases and J by 1 base, with 2 bases between them. Written as DNA, the CDR3 is TGTGCTAGTGGTTTGAATAACTATGGCTACACCTTC. Translation: CASGLNNYGYTF.

This rearrangement joins TRBV20-1 to TRBJ2-7; D is perhaps TRBD2 (6 bases). Trimming stripped 1 base from V and 1 base from J, with 11 bases between. Germline V gene data show CDR1 as DFQATT and CDR2 as SNEGSKA (reference sequence). The CDR3 extends over 14 amino acids. CDR3 nucleotides: TGCAGTGCTAGAGGTAGCGGCATATCCTACGAGCAGTACTTC. Translating it yields CSARGSGISYEQYF.

The V gene is TRBV28, the J gene TRBJ2-3, with 9 bases that match TRBD2. CDR1 is MDHEN, CDR2 SYDVKM, per germline. The trim removed 4 bases at V and 4 bases at J, leaving 9 bases unmatched. The CDR3 covers 16 residues. The CDR3 DNA follows: TGTGCCAGCAGTTCCCGCTTAGCGGGAGCGTCAGATACGCAGTATTTT. Its protein is CASSSRLAGASDTQYF.

This clonotype was counted at least ten times. This sequence joins TRBV20-1 and TRBJ2-5; the D gene is possibly TRBD2 (5 bases). Germline CDR1 DFQATT, CDR2 SNEGSKA (reference sequence). CDR3 length: 12 amino acids. Trimming took 1 base from V and 5 from J, leaving 8 bases between them. CDR3 amino acids: CSARGPGETQYF. The CDR3, as DNA: TGCAGTGCTAGAGGGCCGGGGGAGACCCAGTACTTC.

This clonotype was seen many times. The V and J genes are TRBV29-1 and TRBJ2-7, with a tentative D call TRBD2 (5 bases). This CDR3 is built from 12 residues. CDR1 and CDR2 from the germline V gene are SQVTM and ANQGSEA. Trimming removed 5 bases at V and 4 bases at J, with 12 bases between. CDR3 region: CSVSGVGYEQYF. For the CDR3, the DNA is TGCAGCGTTTCCGGGGTCGGGTACGAGCAGTACTTC.

This clonotype was seen many times. The rearrangement links TRBV28 to TRBJ1-5; D gene unclear. Germline V gene lookup returns CDR1 MDHEN and CDR2 SYDVKM. V lost 2 bases and J lost 4, with 15 bases in between. There are 16 residues in the CDR3. CDR3 nucleotide sequence: TGTGCCAGCAGTTTACCCTTTCGGGCAGTGAATCAGCCCCAGCATTTT. It codes for CASSLPFRAVNQPQHF.

The sample holds a few counts of this clonotype. The chain carries TRBV27 and TRBJ2-7, with a possible D match to TRBD2 (6 bases). V shed 0 bases and J shed 0 bases, with 12 bases lying between them. The length of the CDR3 is 16 residues. The germline CDR1 and CDR2 sequences are MNHEY and SMNVEV (reference sequence). The DNA for the CDR3 is TGTGCCAGCAGTTTATCTCGGGGGTTCTCCTCCTACGAGCAGTACTTC. Residues: CASSLSRGFSSYEQYF.